These 15 T cell receptor beta chains were sequenced from one sample in a study of blood T cell repertoires in COVID-19. Clones were sequenced by immunoSEQ multiplex PCR, and TCRdb holds only the in-frame ones, with some missing. The data hold about 210,000 clones, with under 95% observed a single time. The sequenced material came from peripheral blood. The receptors derive from a man aged 25-45 years with acute or convalescent COVID-19.

This clone was observed a handful of times. The rearrangement links TRBV7-9 to TRBJ1-4; 7 nucleotides align to TRBD1. V gave up 3 bases and J gave up 11 bases; unmatched junction bases: 3. CDR1 SEHNR and CDR2 FQNEAQ come from the germline V gene (reference sequence). The CDR3 spans 12 residues. CDR3 in amino acids: CASSFDREKLFF. CDR3 sequence (DNA): TGTGCCAGCAGCTTCGACAGGGAGAAACTGTTTTTT.

The chain links TRBV5-1 to TRBJ1-1; D is perhaps TRBD1 (6 bases). V lost 4 bases to trimming and J lost 6 bases, with 16 bases between them. CDR1 SGHRS and CDR2 YFSETQ come from the germline V gene. This CDR3 region has 14 residues. The CDR3 spells CASSPGHGVAEAFF. The CDR3 bases are TGCGCCAGCAGCCCGGGACACGGGGTCGCTGAAGCTTTCTTT. The full variable domain, rest sourced from reference TRBV5-1 and TRBJ1-1, is KAGVTQTPRYLIKTRGQQVTLSCSPISGHRSVSWYQQTPGQGLQFLFEYFSETQRNKGNFPGRFSGRQFSNSRSEMNVSTLELGDSALYLCASSPGHGVAEAFFGQGTRLTVV.

This clone came up once. The chain couples TRBV27 to TRBJ2-7, with D tentatively TRBD2 (5 bases). Looked up from germline, CDR1 is MNHEY and CDR2 is SMNVEV (reference sequence). The CDR3 spans 15 residues. The ends were cut back, 3 bases at V and 2 bases at J, with 14 bases in the middle. The CDR3 nucleotides are TGTGCCAGCAGTTTTTCGCTCCAGCGGCCCTACGAGCAGTACTTC. Translating gives CASSFSLQRPYEQYF.

The chain uses TRBV6-5 and TRBJ1-5; no reliable D call. CDR1 MNHEY and CDR2 SVGAGI come from the germline V gene. The V gene lost 6 bases and the J gene lost 2 bases, with 11 bases spanning the gap. The CDR3 spans 14 residues. The CDR3 bases are TGTGCCAGCAGGCCAATCGGGGGCAATCAGCCCCAGCATTTT. Translating it yields CASRPIGGNQPQHF.

J is TRBJ2-2 and V is TRBV6-1; D is ambiguous. Germline assignment: CDR1 MNHNS and CDR2 SASEGT. V lost 2 bases and J lost 2, with 6 bases in between. The CDR3 covers 14 residues. The CDR3 here is CASSELGNTGELFF. In DNA form, the CDR3 reads TGTGCCAGCAGTGAACTAGGAAACACCGGGGAGCTGTTTTTT.

The J gene is TRBJ2-1, the V gene TRBV19; the match to TRBD1 covers 7 bases. The CDR3 runs 13 residues. Germline trimming cut 10 bases from V and 2 bases from J; bases unmatched to any gene: 5. Germline CDR1 and CDR2: LNHDA and SQIVND (reference sequence). This CDR3 is CATETGPYNEQFF. The CDR3 DNA reads TGTGCCACCGAGACAGGGCCCTACAATGAGCAGTTCTTC.

This sequence joins TRBV5-1 and TRBJ2-1; tentative D call: TRBD2 (6 bases). The CDR3 consists of 15 residues. The germline V gene encodes CDR1 SGHRS and CDR2 YFSETQ. Trimming cost V 3 bases and J 4 bases, with 14 bases left between them. CDR3 nucleotide sequence: TGCGCCAGCAGCTCGGTCGACGGGAGATACAATGAGCAGTTCTTC. It translates to CASSSVDGRYNEQFF. Combining the CDR3 with reference TRBV5-1 and TRBJ2-1 gives the whole variable domain KAGVTQTPRYLIKTRGQQVTLSCSPISGHRSVSWYQQTPGQGLQFLFEYFSETQRNKGNFPGRFSGRQFSNSRSEMNVSTLELGDSALYLCASSSVDGRYNEQFFGPGTRLTVL.

This clone is a singleton in its sample. V usage is TRBV19 and J usage is TRBJ2-7; weak D call: TRBD2 (5 bases). CDR1 and CDR2 (germline): LNHDA, SQIVND (reference sequence). V was clipped by 10 bases and J by 3 bases, with 16 bases between them. The CDR3 runs to 13 residues. CDR3 amino acids: CATSWGDFYEQYF. The CDR3 nucleotides are TGTGCCACCTCCTGGGGAGATTTCTACGAGCAGTACTTC.

The chain has TRBV5-1 and TRBJ1-2; TRBD1 agrees at 8 bases. Germline CDR1 SGHRS, CDR2 YFSETQ. This CDR3 comprises 15 residues. V was pared by 0 bases and J by 2 bases, with 3 bases of the junction left unmatched. The CDR3, as DNA: TGCGCCAGCAGCTTGGCTCAGGGGGCCAACTATGGCTACACCTTC. Protein sequence: CASSLAQGANYGYTF.

The chain links TRBV19 to TRBJ1-2; the D is unclear. The CDR3 has 15 residues. Germline CDR1 reads LNHDA; CDR2 reads SQIVND (reference sequence). V lost 4 bases, J lost 0 bases, and 12 bases lay in between. CDR3 amino acids: CASSTSSGSNYGYTF. DNA of the CDR3: TGTGCCAGTAGTACATCCTCAGGATCTAACTATGGCTACACCTTC.

The chain joins TRBV11-3 to TRBJ2-2, with a tentative D call TRBD2 (5 bases). CDR3 length equals 12 residues. The ends were cut back, 5 bases at V and 7 bases at J, with 8 bases in the middle. The germline gives CDR1 SGHNT, CDR2 YENEEA. CDR3 DNA: TGTGCCAGCAGCCTAGGACTCGGGGAGCTGTTTTTT. Protein product: CASSLGLGELFF.

The V gene is TRBV5-8, the J gene TRBJ1-6; TRBD1 is a possible D gene (6 bases). This CDR3 has 16 residues. Germline values: CDR1 SGHTS, CDR2 YDEGEE. V lost 4 bases and J lost 8, with 19 bases in between. In DNA form, the CDR3 reads TGTGCCAGCAGCGGACTCTCATGGGACAATGATTCACCCCTCCACTTT. Translated, it gives CASSGLSWDNDSPLHF.

J is TRBJ2-7 and V is TRBV19; perhaps TRBD1 as D (5 bases). The V end was cut by 4 bases, the J end by 2 bases, with 15 bases between. The germline gives CDR1 LNHDA, CDR2 SQIVND (reference sequence). The CDR3 is 15 residues long. The CDR3 DNA is TGTGCCAGTAGTAACAGGTTAACCCTAACCTACGAGCAGTACTTC. The encoded protein is CASSNRLTLTYEQYF.

The J gene is TRBJ1-3, the V gene TRBV4-2, with D unresolved. Germline values: CDR1 LGHNA, CDR2 YNFKEQ. The V gene lost 1 base and the J gene lost 0 bases, with 13 bases spanning the gap. This CDR3 has 17 amino acids. CDR3 bases: TGTGCCAGCAGCCAAGGGGTGGTGAGAGGCTCTGGAAACACCATATATTTT. Its protein is CASSQGVVRGSGNTIYF.

V and J are TRBV7-8 and TRBJ2-1; 14 bases map to TRBD2. V lost 1 base, J lost 8 bases, and 10 bases stayed unmatched. The CDR3 has 18 amino acids. Looked up from germline, CDR1 is SGHVS and CDR2 is FQNEAQ. This chain's CDR3 is CASSLGGLAGGTSDEQFF. The CDR3 nucleotides read TGTGCCAGCAGCTTAGGAGGACTAGCGGGAGGAACCTCGGATGAGCAGTTCTTC.